This T cell receptor beta chain was documented in a study of CD8+ T cells in alopecia areata. In each case, RNA was isolated and then reverse transcribed into cDNA as the sequencing template. This table comes from immunoSEQ multiplex PCR, and its TCRdb copy is limited to in-frame clones, with some not included. The repertoire holds around 290,000 clones, with roughly 64% as singletons. Treatment reported: oral pan-JAK inhibitor, 5-10 mg twice daily. A remark on this clone: Antigen: not known. Germline and junction disagree at one end, which may indicate a read error.

This CDR3 is built from 12 residues. Germline V gene sequence: CDR1 SGHRS, CDR2 YFSETQ. Findings and limits, study-wide: Tofacitinib yielded significantly lower scalp clonality and fewer expanded CD8+ clones among the top 100. How baseline CD8+ expansion relates to response remains uncertain (there was one nonresponder). Affected lesional scalp, above all in alopecia totalis/universalis, was more clonal than normal scalp.

The sequences come from CD4+ T cells sorted from blood, collected at week 24, from a patient treated with tofacitinib. This TCR was sampled from a human donor with alopecia areata. The rearrangement uses TRBV5-1 and TRBJ2-5; D unresolved. The CDR3 DNA reads TGTGCCAGCAGGTTAATACTAGAGACCCAGTACTTC. Translated, it gives CASRLILETQYF.